This TCR beta chain was captured in a study of shared clonotypes between healthy human individuals. Only CD45RO-negative cells positively selected for CCR7 counted as naive CD8 cells, so terminally differentiated effector memory CD45RA+ cells were excluded. The method was immunoSEQ multiplex PCR; TCRdb's version includes in-frame clones alone and lacks a portion of them. The top ten clones hold more than 1.5% of a sample with about 2.1 million clones, approximately 92% of them seen once. This clonotype was obtained from a man younger than 30 in good health. Some clones in this sample may be carry-over from other donors' samples. The sequencing sample was made of naive CD8+ T cells from PBMCs.

The CDR3 DNA reads TGTGCCACCAGCAGAGGTCAACTTGAGGGTAAAAACATTCAGTACTTC. Encoded protein: CATSRGQLEGKNIQYF. The rearrangement links TRBV15 to TRBJ2-4, with a tentative D call TRBD2 (5 bases). The CDR3 has 16 residues. Germline lookup yields CDR1 LNHNV and CDR2 YYDKDF (reference sequence). Trimming removed 1 base at V and 4 bases at J, with 14 bases between.